Listed below are T cell receptor beta chains from one sample, sequenced in a study of blood T cell repertoires in COVID-19. Clones were read by immunoSEQ multiplex PCR, and TCRdb kept only the in-frame ones, dropping some. The sample has some 150,000 clones; just under 80% are singletons. Sequencing was done on a sample of peripheral blood. The receptor source for this set is a woman older than 75 with acute or convalescent COVID-19. Each CDR3 is given with its conserved first and last residue.

v_gene	j_gene	CDR3aa
TRBV6-6	TRBJ1-6	CASIPGQGGDSPLHF
TRBV6-1	TRBJ1-2	CASSERPGKGYTF
TRBV6-1	TRBJ2-1	CASSDRYNEQFF
TRBV5-1	TRBJ1-1	CASSLASGNTEAFF
TRBV7-2	TRBJ2-5	CASSSTPYRPPYQETQYF
TRBV27	TRBJ2-1	CACSGTMGAYEQFF
TRBV2	TRBJ2-1	CATSRTSPHEQFF
TRBV7-9	TRBJ1-2	CASSLMGAGGYTF
TRBV24-1	TRBJ2-1	CATSRSGTGNRNEQFF
TRBV19	TRBJ1-1	CASSISGRERGEAFF
TRBV3-1/TRBV3-2	TRBJ1-2	CASSQESWGDYGYTF
TRBV7-8	TRBJ1-1	CASSLDRGDTEAFF
TRBV2	TRBJ1-4	CASRANRDEKLFF
TRBV2	TRBJ1-6	CASSRQDDNSPLHF
TRBV5-1	TRBJ1-4	CASSPGYGSTNEKLFF
TRBV19	TRBJ1-1	CASFGTGGVWNTEAFF
TRBV28	TRBJ1-2	CASSLPTSGQDIDYGYTF
TRBV30	TRBJ2-1	CAWSAGTSGGNEQFF
TRBV24-1	TRBJ1-5	CATSEGQKGANQPQHF
TRBV18	TRBJ2-3	CASSLTSGTSTDTQYF
TRBV6-5	TRBJ2-2	CARGGPNTGELFF
TRBV7-3	TRBJ2-7	CASSSGPGYEQYF
TRBV18	TRBJ2-5	CASSPTTRPQETQYF
TRBV10-3	TRBJ2-1	CAISGQGFSYNEQFF
TRBV2	TRBJ2-1	CAWQGFQSEQFF
TRBV4-1	TRBJ2-3	CASSQIQYTDTQYF
TRBV20-1	TRBJ2-7	CSARDREEMYF
TRBV28	TRBJ1-3	CASSRGIWGAGNTIYF
TRBV6-6	TRBJ1-4	CASSYSWTGEKLFF
TRBV5-8	TRBJ2-5	CASSLTGRGVQETQYF
TRBV3-1/TRBV3-2	TRBJ2-2	CASSHPLGASGSLNTGELFF
TRBV5-1	TRBJ2-7	CASSLKASGGIYEQYF
TRBV7-8	TRBJ1-5	CASSLTGTGGQPQHF
TRBV7-8	TRBJ2-7	CASSSLRTGGWGEQYF
TRBV5-1	TRBJ1-3	CASSLGQDGNTIYF
TRBV5-1	TRBJ1-2	CASRLDSLYGYTF
TRBV7-2	TRBJ2-3	CASSLGAGTDTQYF
TRBV7-9	TRBJ2-7	CASSLGQGTGSYEQYF
TRBV4-1	TRBJ2-2	CASSLSGEHTGELFF
TRBV5-1	TRBJ1-3	CASSLTLTRSGNTIYF
TRBV5-1	TRBJ2-5	CASSLGDLTGETQYF
TRBV3-1/TRBV3-2	TRBJ1-6	CASRRTGETLHF
TRBV6-5	TRBJ1-2	CASSLRQGINYGYTF
TRBV3-1/TRBV3-2	TRBJ1-1	CASSQTRQGVSFF
TRBV7-9	TRBJ1-4	CASSVRGLGGEKLFF
TRBV7-9	TRBJ2-2	CASSLGGWGAGELFF
TRBV2	TRBJ2-1	CASSEASRADEQFF
TRBV6-5	TRBJ1-6	CASSYDRGQKNSPLHF
TRBV5-4	TRBJ1-6	CASSLQGVTSPLHF